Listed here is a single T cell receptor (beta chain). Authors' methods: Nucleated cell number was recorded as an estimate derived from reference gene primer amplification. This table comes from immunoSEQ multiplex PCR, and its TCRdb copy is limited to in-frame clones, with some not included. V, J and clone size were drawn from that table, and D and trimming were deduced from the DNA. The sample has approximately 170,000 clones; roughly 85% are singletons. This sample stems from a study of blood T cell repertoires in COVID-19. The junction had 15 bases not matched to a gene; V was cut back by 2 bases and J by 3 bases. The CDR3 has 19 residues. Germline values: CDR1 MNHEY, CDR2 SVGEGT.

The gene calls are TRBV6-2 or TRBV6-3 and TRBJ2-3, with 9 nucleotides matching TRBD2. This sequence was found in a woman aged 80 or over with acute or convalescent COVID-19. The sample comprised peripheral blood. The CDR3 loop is CASSYGPFMRGGGTDTQYF. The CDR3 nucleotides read TGTGCCAGCAGTTACGGCCCATTTATGCGGGGGGGCGGGACAGATACGCAGTATTTT.